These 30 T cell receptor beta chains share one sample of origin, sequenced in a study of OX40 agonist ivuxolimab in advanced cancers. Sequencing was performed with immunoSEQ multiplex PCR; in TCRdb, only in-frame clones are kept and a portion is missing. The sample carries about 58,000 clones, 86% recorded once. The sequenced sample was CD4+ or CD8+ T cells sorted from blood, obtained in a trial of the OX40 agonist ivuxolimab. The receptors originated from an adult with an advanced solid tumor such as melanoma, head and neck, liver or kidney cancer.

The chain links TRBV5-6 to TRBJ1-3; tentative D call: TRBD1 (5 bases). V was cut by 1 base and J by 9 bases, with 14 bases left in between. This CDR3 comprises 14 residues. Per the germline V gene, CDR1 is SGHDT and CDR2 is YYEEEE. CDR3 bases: TGTGCCAGCAGCTTGCCGCAGGGTACAAGCACCATATATTTT. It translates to CASSLPQGTSTIYF. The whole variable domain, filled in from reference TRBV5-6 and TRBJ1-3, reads DAGVTQSPTHLIKTRGQQVTLRCSPKSGHDTVSWYQQALGQGPQFIFQYYEEEERQRGNFPDRFSGHQFPNYSSELNVNALLLGDSALYLCASSLPQGTSTIYFGEGSWLTVV.

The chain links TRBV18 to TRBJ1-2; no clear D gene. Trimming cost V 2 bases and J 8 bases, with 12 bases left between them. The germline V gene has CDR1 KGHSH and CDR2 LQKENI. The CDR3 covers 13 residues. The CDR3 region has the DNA TGTGCCAGCTCACCAAGGCAGTCACCAGGCTACACCTTC. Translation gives CASSPRQSPGYTF.

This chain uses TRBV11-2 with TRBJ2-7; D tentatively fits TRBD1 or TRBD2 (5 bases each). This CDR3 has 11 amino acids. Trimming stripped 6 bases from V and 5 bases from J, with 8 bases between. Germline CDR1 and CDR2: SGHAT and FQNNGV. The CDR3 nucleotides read TGTGCCAGCAGGAGGGGCCACGAGCAGTACTTC. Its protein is CASRRGHEQYF.

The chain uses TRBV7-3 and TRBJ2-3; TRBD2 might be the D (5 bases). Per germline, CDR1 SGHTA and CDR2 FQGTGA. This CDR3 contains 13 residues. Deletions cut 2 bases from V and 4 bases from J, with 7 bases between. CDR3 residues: CASSLVGADTQYF. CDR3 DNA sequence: TGTGCCAGCAGCTTAGTCGGGGCAGATACGCAGTATTTT.

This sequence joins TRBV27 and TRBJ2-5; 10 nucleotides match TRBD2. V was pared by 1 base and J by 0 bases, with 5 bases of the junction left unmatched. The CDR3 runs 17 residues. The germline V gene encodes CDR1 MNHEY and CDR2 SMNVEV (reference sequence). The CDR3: CASSLLAGGRYQETQYF. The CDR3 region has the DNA TGTGCCAGCAGTTTATTAGCGGGGGGCCGGTACCAAGAGACCCAGTACTTC.

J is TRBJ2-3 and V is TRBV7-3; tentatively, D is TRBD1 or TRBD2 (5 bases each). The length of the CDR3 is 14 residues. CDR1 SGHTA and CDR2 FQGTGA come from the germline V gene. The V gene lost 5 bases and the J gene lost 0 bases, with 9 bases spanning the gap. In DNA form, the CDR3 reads TGTGCCAGCAGCAGGGACGGGAGCACAGATACGCAGTATTTT. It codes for CASSRDGSTDTQYF.

The CDR3 spells CASSLFYRQNEKLFF. Written as DNA, the CDR3 is TGCGCCAGCAGCTTGTTTTACAGGCAAAATGAAAAACTGTTTTTT. The chain joins TRBV5-1 to TRBJ1-4; D is possibly TRBD1 (5 bases). Trimming stripped 1 base from V and 5 bases from J, with 12 bases between. The CDR3 is 15 amino acids. The germline V gene encodes CDR1 SGHRS and CDR2 YFSETQ.

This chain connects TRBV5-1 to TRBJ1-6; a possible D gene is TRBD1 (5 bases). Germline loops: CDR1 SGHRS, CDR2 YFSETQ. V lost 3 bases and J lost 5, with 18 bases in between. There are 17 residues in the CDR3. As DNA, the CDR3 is TGCGCCAGCAGCTACCTACCGGACATGGCAAATAATTCACCCCTCCACTTT. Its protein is CASSYLPDMANNSPLHF.

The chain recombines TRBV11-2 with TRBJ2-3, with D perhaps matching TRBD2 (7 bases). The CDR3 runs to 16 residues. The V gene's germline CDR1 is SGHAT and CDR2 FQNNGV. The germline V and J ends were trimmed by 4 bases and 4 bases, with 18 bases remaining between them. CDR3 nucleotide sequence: TGTGCCAGCAGCTGGAGGGGGGGTGTCCGTGCAGATACGCAGTATTTT. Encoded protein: CASSWRGGVRADTQYF.

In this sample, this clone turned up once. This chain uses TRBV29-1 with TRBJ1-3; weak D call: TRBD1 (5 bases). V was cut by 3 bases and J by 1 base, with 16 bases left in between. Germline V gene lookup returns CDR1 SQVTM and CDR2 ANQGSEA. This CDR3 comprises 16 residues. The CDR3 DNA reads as TGCAGCGTTGAGGAGCTGGGACGGTTATCTGGAAACACCATATATTTT. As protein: CSVEELGRLSGNTIYF. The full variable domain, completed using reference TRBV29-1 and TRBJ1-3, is SAVISQKPSRDICQRGTSLTIQCQVDSQVTMMFWYRQQPGQSLTLIATANQGSEATYESGFVIDKFPISRPNLTFSTLTVSNMSPEDSSIYLCSVEELGRLSGNTIYFGEGSWLTVV.

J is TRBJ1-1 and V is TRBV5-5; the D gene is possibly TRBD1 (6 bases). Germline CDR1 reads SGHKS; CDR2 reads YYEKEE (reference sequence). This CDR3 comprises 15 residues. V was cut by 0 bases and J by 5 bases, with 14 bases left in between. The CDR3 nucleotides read TGTGCCAGCAGCTTGGCCTTAAGGGGGGCGACTGAAGCTTTCTTT. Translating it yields CASSLALRGATEAFF.

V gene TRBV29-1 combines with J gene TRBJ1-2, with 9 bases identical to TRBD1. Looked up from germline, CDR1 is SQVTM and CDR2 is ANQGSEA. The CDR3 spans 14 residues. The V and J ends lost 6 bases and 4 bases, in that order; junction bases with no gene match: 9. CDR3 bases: TGCAGCGTCCAGCCCGGGACAGGGTCCTATGGCTACACCTTC. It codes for CSVQPGTGSYGYTF.

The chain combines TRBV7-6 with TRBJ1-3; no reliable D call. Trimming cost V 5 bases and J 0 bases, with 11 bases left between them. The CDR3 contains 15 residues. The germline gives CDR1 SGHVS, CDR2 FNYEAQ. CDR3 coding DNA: TGTGCCAGCAGCCCGGATCGATACTCTGGAAACACCATATATTTT. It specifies CASSPDRYSGNTIYF. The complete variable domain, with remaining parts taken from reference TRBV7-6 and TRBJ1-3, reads GAGVSQSPRYKVTKRGQDVALRCDPISGHVSLYWYRQALGQGPEFLTYFNYEAQQDKSGLPNDRFSAERPEGSISTLTIQRTEQRDSAMYRCASSPDRYSGNTIYFGEGSWLTVV.

The CDR3 sequence is CAISESGTIPYNEQFF. CDR3 nucleotide sequence: TGTGCCATCAGTGAGTCCGGGACTATCCCCTACAATGAGCAGTTCTTC. The rearrangement joins TRBV10-3 to TRBJ2-1, with TRBD2 matching over 7 bases. The CDR3 covers 16 residues. With V trimmed by 0 bases and J by 2 bases, 4 bases remained unmatched. In germline, CDR1 is ENHRY, CDR2 SYGVKD.

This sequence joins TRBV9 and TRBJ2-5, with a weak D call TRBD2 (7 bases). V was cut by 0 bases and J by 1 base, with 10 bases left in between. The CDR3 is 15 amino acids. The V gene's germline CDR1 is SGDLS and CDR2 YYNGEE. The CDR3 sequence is CASSVAGGLQETQYF. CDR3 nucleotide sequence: TGTGCCAGCAGCGTAGCGGGGGGCCTCCAAGAGACCCAGTACTTC.

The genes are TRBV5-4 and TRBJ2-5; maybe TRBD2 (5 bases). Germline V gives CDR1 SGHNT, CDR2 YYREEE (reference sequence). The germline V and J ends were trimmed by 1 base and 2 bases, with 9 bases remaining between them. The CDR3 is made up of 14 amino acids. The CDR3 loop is CASSLRSGQETQYF. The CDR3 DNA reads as TGTGCCAGCAGCTTGAGGTCGGGGCAAGAGACCCAGTACTTC.

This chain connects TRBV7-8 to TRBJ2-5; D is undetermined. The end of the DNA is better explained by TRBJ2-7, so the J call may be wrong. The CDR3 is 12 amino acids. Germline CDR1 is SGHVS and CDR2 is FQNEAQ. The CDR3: CASSLEYYEQYF. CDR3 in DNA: TGTGCCAGCAGCTTAGAATACTACGAGCAGTACTTC.

The CDR3 reads CASSPGPQGTSTGELFF. The CDR3 DNA is TGTGCCAGCAGCCCGGGACCACAGGGGACGAGCACCGGGGAGCTGTTTTTT. V gene TRBV7-6 combines with J gene TRBJ2-2, with 7 nucleotides matching TRBD1. The CDR3 is 17 amino acids. The V segment lost 5 bases and the J segment 4 bases; nucleotides outside the gene matches: 13. Germline CDR1 is SGHVS and CDR2 is FNYEAQ. Using reference TRBV7-6 and TRBJ2-2 for the parts outside the CDR3, the full variable domain is GAGVSQSPRYKVTKRGQDVALRCDPISGHVSLYWYRQALGQGPEFLTYFNYEAQQDKSGLPNDRFSAERPEGSISTLTIQRTEQRDSAMYRCASSPGPQGTSTGELFFGEGSRLTVL.

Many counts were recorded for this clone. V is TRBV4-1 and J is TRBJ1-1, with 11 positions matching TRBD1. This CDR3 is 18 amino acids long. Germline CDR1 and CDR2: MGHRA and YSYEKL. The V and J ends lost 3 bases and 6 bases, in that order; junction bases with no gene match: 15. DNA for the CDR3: TGCGCCAGCAGCCAGATCCGCCTGCGGACAGGGGGCCTTCCTGAAGCTTTCTTT. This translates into CASSQIRLRTGGLPEAFF.

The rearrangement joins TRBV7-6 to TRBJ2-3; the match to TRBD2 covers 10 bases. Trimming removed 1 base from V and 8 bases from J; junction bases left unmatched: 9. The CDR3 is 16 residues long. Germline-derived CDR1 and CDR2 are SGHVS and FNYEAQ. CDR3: CASSLGAAGGRPTQYF. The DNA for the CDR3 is TGTGCCAGCAGCTTAGGTGCAGCGGGGGGGAGGCCTACGCAGTATTTT.

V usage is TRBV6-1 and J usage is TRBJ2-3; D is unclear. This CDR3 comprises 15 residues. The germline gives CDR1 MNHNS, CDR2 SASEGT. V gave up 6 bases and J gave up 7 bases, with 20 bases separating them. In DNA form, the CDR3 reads TGTGCCAGCAGCCTATTGGTCCCTGGGGTCCATACGCAGTATTTT. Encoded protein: CASSLLVPGVHTQYF.

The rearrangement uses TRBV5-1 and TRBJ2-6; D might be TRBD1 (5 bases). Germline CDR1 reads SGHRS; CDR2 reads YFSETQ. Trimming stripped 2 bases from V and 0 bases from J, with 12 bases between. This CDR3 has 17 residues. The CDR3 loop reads CASSFSTGNSGANVLTF. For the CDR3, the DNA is TGCGCCAGCAGCTTCTCTACAGGCAACTCTGGGGCCAACGTCCTGACTTTC. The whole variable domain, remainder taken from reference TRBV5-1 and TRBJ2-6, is KAGVTQTPRYLIKTRGQQVTLSCSPISGHRSVSWYQQTPGQGLQFLFEYFSETQRNKGNFPGRFSGRQFSNSRSEMNVSTLELGDSALYLCASSFSTGNSGANVLTFGAGSRLTVL.

CDR3 sequence: CASSMTGTTRGELFF. Written as DNA, the CDR3 is TGTGCCAGCAGCATGACCGGGACTACCAGAGGGGAGCTGTTTTTT. The chain uses TRBV7-3 and TRBJ2-2; 7 positions agree with TRBD2. This CDR3 region has 15 residues. V shed 5 bases, J shed 8 bases, and the junction held 11 bases outside the gene matches. Germline V CDR1 and CDR2: SGHTA, FQGTGA.

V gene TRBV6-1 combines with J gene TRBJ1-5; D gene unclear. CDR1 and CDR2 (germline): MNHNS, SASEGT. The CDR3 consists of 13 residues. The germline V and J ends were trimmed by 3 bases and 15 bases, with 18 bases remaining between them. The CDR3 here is CASSDRQVRFGHF. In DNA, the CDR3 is TGTGCCAGCAGTGACCGGCAGGTGCGCTTCGGGCATTTT.

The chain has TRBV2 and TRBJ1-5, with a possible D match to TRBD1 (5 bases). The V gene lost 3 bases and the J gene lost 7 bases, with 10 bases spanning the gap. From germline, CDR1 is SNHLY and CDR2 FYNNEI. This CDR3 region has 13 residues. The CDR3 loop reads CASSDGGSQPQHF. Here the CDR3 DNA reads TGTGCCAGCAGTGACGGGGGGAGCCAGCCCCAGCATTTT.

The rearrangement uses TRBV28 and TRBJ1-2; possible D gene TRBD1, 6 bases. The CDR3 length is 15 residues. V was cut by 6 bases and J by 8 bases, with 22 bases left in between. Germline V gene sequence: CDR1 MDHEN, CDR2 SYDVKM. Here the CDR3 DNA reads TGTGCCAGCAGAGCCAGCCTGACAGGTGTGACGGGCTACACCTTC. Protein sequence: CASRASLTGVTGYTF.

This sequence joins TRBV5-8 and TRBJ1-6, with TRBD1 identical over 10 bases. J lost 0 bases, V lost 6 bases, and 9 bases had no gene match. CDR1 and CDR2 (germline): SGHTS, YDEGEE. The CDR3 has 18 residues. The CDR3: CASNPGQGILSYNSPLHF. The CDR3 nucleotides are TGTGCCAGCAACCCGGGACAGGGGATTCTCTCCTATAATTCACCCCTCCACTTT.

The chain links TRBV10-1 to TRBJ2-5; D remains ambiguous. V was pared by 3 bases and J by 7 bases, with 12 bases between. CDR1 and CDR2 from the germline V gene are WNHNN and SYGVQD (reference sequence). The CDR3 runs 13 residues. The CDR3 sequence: CASSENFLGTQYF. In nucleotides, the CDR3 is TGCGCCAGCAGTGAAAATTTCTTGGGGACCCAGTACTTC.

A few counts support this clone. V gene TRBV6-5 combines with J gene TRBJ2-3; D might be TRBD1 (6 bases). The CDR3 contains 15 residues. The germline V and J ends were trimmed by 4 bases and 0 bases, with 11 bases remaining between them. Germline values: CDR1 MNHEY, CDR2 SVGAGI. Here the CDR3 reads CASSSPGQSTDTQYF. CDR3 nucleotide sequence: TGTGCCAGCAGTTCCCCGGGACAAAGCACAGATACGCAGTATTTT.

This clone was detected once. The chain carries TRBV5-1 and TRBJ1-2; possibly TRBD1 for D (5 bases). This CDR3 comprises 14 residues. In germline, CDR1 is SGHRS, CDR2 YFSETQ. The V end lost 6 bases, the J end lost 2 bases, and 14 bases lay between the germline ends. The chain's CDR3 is CASTSGAGNYGYTF. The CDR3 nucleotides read TGCGCCAGCACCTCAGGCGCAGGGAACTATGGCTACACCTTC.